This T cell receptor beta chain derives from a study of graft-versus-host responses after intestinal transplantation. Sequencing was performed with immunoSEQ multiplex PCR; in TCRdb, only in-frame clones are kept and a portion is missing. The sample contains approximately 58,000 clones, 90% to 95% of which appear only once. The germline gives CDR1 SGHRS, CDR2 YFSETQ. The length of the CDR3 is 16 residues. V lost 0 bases and J lost 5, with 15 bases in between. Sample: PBMCs, taken 118 days after intestinal transplantation. The TCR originated in a human patient who received an intestinal transplant, so some T cells may come from the graft donor. This rearrangement joins TRBV5-1 to TRBJ2-1, with a possible D match to TRBD1 (5 bases). The CDR3 coding sequence is TGCGCCAGCAGCTTGGCAAGGCAGGGCCATAACAATGAGCAGTTCTTC. Translating gives CASSLARQGHNNEQFF.